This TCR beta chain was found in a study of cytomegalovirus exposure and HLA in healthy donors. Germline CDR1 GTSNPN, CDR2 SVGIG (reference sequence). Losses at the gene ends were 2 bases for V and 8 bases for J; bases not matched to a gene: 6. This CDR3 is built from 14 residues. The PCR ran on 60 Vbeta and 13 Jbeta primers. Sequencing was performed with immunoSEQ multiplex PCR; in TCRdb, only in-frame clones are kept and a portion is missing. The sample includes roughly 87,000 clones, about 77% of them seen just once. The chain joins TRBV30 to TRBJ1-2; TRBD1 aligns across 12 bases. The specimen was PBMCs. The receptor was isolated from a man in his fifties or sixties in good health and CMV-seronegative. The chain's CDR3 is CAWSFTGTGGGYTF. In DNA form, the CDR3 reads TGTGCCTGGAGTTTCACCGGGACAGGGGGCGGCTACACCTTC.